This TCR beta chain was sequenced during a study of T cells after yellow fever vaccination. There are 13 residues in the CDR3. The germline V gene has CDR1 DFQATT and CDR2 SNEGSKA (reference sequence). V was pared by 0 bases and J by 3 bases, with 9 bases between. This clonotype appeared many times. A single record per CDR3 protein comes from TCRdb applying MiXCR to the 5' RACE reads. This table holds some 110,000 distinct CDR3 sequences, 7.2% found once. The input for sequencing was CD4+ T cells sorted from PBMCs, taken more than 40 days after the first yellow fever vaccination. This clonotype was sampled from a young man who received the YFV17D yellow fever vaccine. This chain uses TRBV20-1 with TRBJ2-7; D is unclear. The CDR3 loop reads CSAREARFYEQYV. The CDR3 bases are TGCAGTGCTAGAGAGGCTCGCTTCTACGAGCAGTACGTC.